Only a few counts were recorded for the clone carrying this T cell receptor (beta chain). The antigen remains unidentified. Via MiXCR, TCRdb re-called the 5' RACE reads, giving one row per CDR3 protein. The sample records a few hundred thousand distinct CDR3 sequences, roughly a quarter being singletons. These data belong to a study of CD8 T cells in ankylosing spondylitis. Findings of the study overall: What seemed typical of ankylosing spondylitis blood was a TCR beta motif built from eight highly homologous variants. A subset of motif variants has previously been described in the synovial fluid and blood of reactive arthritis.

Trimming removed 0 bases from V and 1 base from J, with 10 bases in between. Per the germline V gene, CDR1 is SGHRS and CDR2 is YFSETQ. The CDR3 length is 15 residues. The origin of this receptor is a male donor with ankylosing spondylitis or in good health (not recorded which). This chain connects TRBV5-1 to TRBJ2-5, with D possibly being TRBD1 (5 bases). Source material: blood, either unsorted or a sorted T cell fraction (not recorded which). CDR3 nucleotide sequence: TGCGCCAGCAGCTTGGAGGGAAGGGGCCAAGAGACCCAGTACTTC. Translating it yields CASSLEGRGQETQYF.